Below are 27 T cell receptor beta chains sequenced from a single sample in a study of molecular identifiers for immune sequencing clone quantification. TCRdb used MiXCR to reprocess the PCR reads, holding one entry per CDR3 protein. The table shows under 600,000 distinct CDR3 sequences, with about 26% occurring only once. Sequenced: naive CD8+ T cells from blood, with Jurkat cell RNA spiked in. Subset defined: FACS-sorted CD8+CD4-CCR7+CD45RA+ naive T cells. These receptors were collected from a human donor in good health. Some libraries in this study had Jurkat cell RNA spiked in.

As concerns this clonotype: This may be a read error: a much more frequent sequence differs by one nucleotide. J is TRBJ2-6 and V is TRBV12-3 or TRBV12-4, with D hard to call. This CDR3 comprises 12 residues. The CDR3, as DNA: TGTGTCAGCAGTTCCGTGGCCAACGTCCTGACTTTC. Translated: CVSSSVANVLTF.

This clonotype was seen at least ten times. The chain links TRBV4-3 to TRBJ2-3; D is unclear. The CDR3 has 14 residues. Germline V gives CDR1 LGHNA, CDR2 YSLEER. The ends were cut back, 0 bases at V and 2 bases at J, with 6 bases in the middle. CDR3 sequence: CASSQDRSTDTQYF. The CDR3 DNA follows: TGCGCCAGCAGCCAAGACCGGTCCACAGATACGCAGTATTTT.

This chain links TRBV19 with TRBJ2-7; 10 bases map to TRBD1. Germline values: CDR1 LNHDA, CDR2 SQIVND (reference sequence). V lost 4 bases to trimming and J lost 5 bases; unmatched junction nucleotides: 8. The CDR3 sequence is 15 residues long. CDR3 sequence reads: CASSNETGTGDEQYF. In nucleotides, the CDR3 is TGTGCCAGTAGTAACGAAACCGGGACAGGGGACGAGCAGTACTTC.

This clonotype has at least ten counts. The CDR3 sequence is CASSYRDRGSDTQYF. CDR3 in DNA: TGTGCCAGCAGTTACAGGGACAGGGGGTCCGATACGCAGTATTTT. This chain links TRBV6-5 with TRBJ2-3; 11 bases line up with TRBD1. Germline CDR1 and CDR2: MNHEY and SVGAGI. The CDR3 covers 15 residues. The trim removed 2 bases at V and 6 bases at J, leaving 4 bases unmatched.

This clonotype was detected only a few times. The chain carries TRBV7-6 and TRBJ2-2; D is uncertain. From germline, CDR1 is SGHVS and CDR2 FNYEAQ. V lost 8 bases and J lost 2, with 6 bases in between. The CDR3 is 12 amino acids. CDR3 DNA sequence: TGTGCCAGCTATCAAAACACCGGGGAGCTGTTTTTT. This sequence encodes CASYQNTGELFF.

This clonotype showed up just a few times. The gene calls are TRBV6-1 and TRBJ1-5; D not certain. Germline CDR1 and CDR2: MNHNS and SASEGT. Trimming left V 6 bases short and J 0 bases short, with 9 bases between. The CDR3 length is 14 residues. CDR3 in DNA: TGTGCCAGCAGCGACATGGATAGCAATCAGCCCCAGCATTTT. This gives the protein CASSDMDSNQPQHF.

The V call is TRBV6-2 or TRBV6-3, the J call TRBJ2-5; tentatively, D is TRBD2 (6 bases). Between the trimmed V and J ends, which lost 9 bases and 4 bases, there was a span of 18 bases. This CDR3 spans 14 amino acids. CDR1 and CDR2 from the germline V gene are MNHEY and SVGEGT. This CDR3 is CASGGLLDGETQYF. In DNA, the CDR3 is TGTGCCAGTGGAGGACTACTAGACGGAGAGACCCAGTACTTC.

There are many counts of this clonotype. For the CDR3, the DNA is TGTGCCAGCTCCCCCATTGTAGCGGACAACACAGATACGCAGTATTTT. This encodes CASSPIVADNTDTQYF. The chain carries TRBV13 and TRBJ2-3; maybe TRBD2 (6 bases). Germline CDR1 and CDR2: PRHDT and FYEKMQ (reference sequence). This CDR3 comprises 16 residues. V was pared by 8 bases and J by 2 bases, with 20 bases between.

The gene calls are TRBV9 and TRBJ1-1; D is ambiguous. The CDR3 is 16 amino acids. Germline V CDR1 and CDR2: SGDLS, YYNGEE. Between the trimmed V and J ends, which lost 3 bases and 0 bases, there was a span of 15 bases. The CDR3 DNA follows: TGTGCCAGCAGCGCCTCCCTGGGGTGGATGAACACTGAAGCTTTCTTT. Protein sequence: CASSASLGWMNTEAFF.

This clonotype has only a few counts. V and J are TRBV12-3 or TRBV12-4 and TRBJ2-3; D not certain. Between the trimmed V and J ends, which lost 2 bases and 1 base, there was a span of 13 bases. CDR3 length equals 16 residues. The CDR3 spells CASSLFSTPGTDTQYF. Written as DNA, the CDR3 is TGTGCCAGCAGTTTATTTTCGACACCCGGCACAGATACGCAGTATTTT.

This clonotype showed up just a few times. This rearrangement joins TRBV12-5 to TRBJ2-3; D not resolved. The V and J ends lost 5 bases and 0 bases respectively, with 15 bases between them. The germline V gene has CDR1 LGHNT and CDR2 FRNRAP. The length of the CDR3 is 16 residues. The CDR3 reads CASGPAQSTSTDTQYF. Written as DNA, the CDR3 is TGTGCTAGTGGTCCCGCACAAAGCACTAGCACAGATACGCAGTATTTT.

The chain has TRBV19 and TRBJ1-2; the D gene is possibly TRBD1 (6 bases). Germline-derived CDR1 and CDR2 are LNHDA and SQIVND (reference sequence). The V end was cut by 5 bases, the J end by 1 base, with 20 bases between. The CDR3 runs to 17 residues. CDR3 coding DNA: TGTGCCAGTAGTGACCACTACCGGGACACTTTTAACTATGGCTACACCTTC. Translation: CASSDHYRDTFNYGYTF.

This clonotype was found many times. The V and J genes are TRBV5-4 and TRBJ2-1; TRBD1 might be the D (7 bases). V lost 0 bases to trimming and J lost 9 bases, with 31 bases between them. The CDR3 extends over 20 amino acids. In germline, CDR1 is SGHNT, CDR2 YYREEE (reference sequence). The DNA for the CDR3 is TGTGCCAGCAGCTTGGCGAGACAGGGAGGCGCCCAAGTCCGGGACGGTGAGCAGTTCTTC. It translates to CASSLARQGGAQVRDGEQFF.

With respect to this clonotype: One end of the junction does not line up with germline, which may come from a read error. The V and J genes are TRBV10-2 and TRBJ1-1; D remains unclear. The CDR3 length is 14 residues. Germline V gene lookup returns CDR1 WSHSY and CDR2 SAAADI. The CDR3 is CAGSSTRQNTEAFF. The CDR3 nucleotides are TGCGCCGGCAGTAGCACTCGGCAGAACACTGAAGCTTTCTTT.

The chain combines TRBV4-3 with TRBJ2-4, with D possibly being TRBD1 (6 bases). This CDR3 is 16 amino acids long. Trimming removed 0 bases from V and 7 bases from J, with 16 bases in between. The germline V gene encodes CDR1 LGHNA and CDR2 YSLEER. The CDR3 sequence is CASSQDSRGGENIQYF. The CDR3 DNA reads as TGCGCCAGCAGCCAAGATTCTCGAGGGGGAGAGAACATTCAGTACTTC.

The chain has TRBV6-2 or TRBV6-3 and TRBJ1-1, with 10 positions matching TRBD1. The CDR3 runs 15 residues. V shed 2 bases, J shed 5 bases, and the junction held 5 bases outside the gene matches. Germline CDR1 and CDR2: MNHEY and SVGEGT. This chain's CDR3 is CASSYDRGQATEAFF. In DNA, the CDR3 is TGTGCCAGCAGTTACGACAGGGGGCAGGCAACTGAAGCTTTCTTT.

Notes on this clonotype: No conserved phenylalanine or tryptophan is present at the end of the CDR3, so a read error is the likely explanation. The chain combines TRBV20-1 with TRBJ2-4; possible D gene TRBD2, 6 bases. The V and J ends lost 3 bases and 2 bases respectively, with 8 bases between them. The CDR3 length is 13 residues. CDR1 and CDR2 from the germline V gene are DFQATT and SNEGSKA (reference sequence). CDR3 region: CSASGRTKNIQYI. The CDR3 nucleotides are TGCAGTGCTAGCGGGAGAACCAAAAACATTCAGTACATC.

The DNA for the CDR3 is TGTGCCAGCAGTTTGTACGACAGGGCCCCCGTGCAGTACTTC. Protein product: CASSLYDRAPVQYF. V and J are TRBV28 and TRBJ2-7; the match to TRBD1 covers 7 bases. With V trimmed by 3 bases and J by 9 bases, 11 bases remained unmatched. Germline CDR1 reads MDHEN; CDR2 reads SYDVKM. The CDR3 loop spans 14 amino acids.

A word on this clonotype: The conserved phenylalanine or tryptophan is not found at the CDR3 terminus, so this likely reflects a read error. The V gene is TRBV5-1, the J gene TRBJ1-1; 9 nucleotides agree with TRBD1. This CDR3 region has 15 residues. The V gene end was trimmed by 3 bases and the J gene end by 0 bases; junction bases not matched to a gene: 3. Germline V gene data show CDR1 as SGHRS and CDR2 as YFSETQ. DNA for the CDR3: TGCGCCAGCAGCTCGAGGACAGGGGTGAACACTGAAGCTTTCTAT. This translates into CASSSRTGVNTEAFY.

This clonotype turned up a few times. The chain employs TRBV19 and TRBJ2-1; 10 bases match TRBD2. The CDR3 consists of 15 residues. V was pared by 6 bases and J by 7 bases, with 9 bases of the junction left unmatched. Germline V gene data show CDR1 as LNHDA and CDR2 as SQIVND (reference sequence). The CDR3 DNA reads as TGTGCCAGTAGCGCCCTAGCGGGAGTGGAAAATGAGCAGTTCTTC. Translated: CASSALAGVENEQFF.

The CDR3 nucleotides read TGTGCCAGTAGTATTACAGGGATTCCGAGTGAAAAACTGTTTTTT. It codes for CASSITGIPSEKLFF. The chain joins TRBV19 to TRBJ1-4; D is perhaps TRBD1 (6 bases). The CDR3 is 15 residues long. The ends were cut back, 3 bases at V and 7 bases at J, with 15 bases in the middle. CDR1 is LNHDA and CDR2 is SQIVND in the germline V gene (reference sequence).

This clonotype has ten or more counts. The chain uses TRBV5-1 and TRBJ2-7; D possibly corresponds to TRBD2 (5 bases). The CDR3 length is 14 residues. Germline-derived CDR1 and CDR2 are SGHRS and YFSETQ. With 1 base removed from V and 6 bases from J, the gap between germline ends came to 14 bases. CDR3 nucleotides: TGCGCCAGCAGCTTGAATTTCCCGGCGGGCGAGCAGTACTTC. Its translation is CASSLNFPAGEQYF.

This clonotype was observed a handful of times. The rearrangement links TRBV6-5 to TRBJ1-4; possible D gene TRBD1, 6 bases. The germline CDR1 and CDR2 sequences are MNHEY and SVGAGI. V lost 0 bases to trimming and J lost 7 bases, with 15 bases between them. The CDR3 is 16 residues long. For the CDR3, the DNA is TGTGCCAGCAGTTACTCGGCGGACAGCTTCGGTGAAAAACTGTTTTTT. Translated, it gives CASSYSADSFGEKLFF.

The chain joins TRBV6-5 to TRBJ1-5; D remains unclear. Trimming cost V 1 base and J 0 bases, with 4 bases left between them. There are 14 residues in the CDR3. Germline V gene data show CDR1 as MNHEY and CDR2 as SVGAGI. The CDR3 sequence: CASSYFPSNQPQHF. In DNA form, the CDR3 reads TGTGCCAGCAGTTACTTCCCTAGCAATCAGCCCCAGCATTTT.

This clonotype was found many times. J is TRBJ1-1 and V is TRBV4-1; the D is unclear. The ends were cut back, 0 bases at V and 11 bases at J, with 13 bases in the middle. The CDR3 is made up of 13 amino acids. The germline CDR1 and CDR2 sequences are MGHRA and YSYEKL. The CDR3 sequence: CASSQDRGWWAFF. In nucleotides, the CDR3 is TGCGCCAGCAGCCAAGATCGCGGATGGTGGGCTTTCTTT.

The chain recombines TRBV24-1 with TRBJ2-3; D is perhaps TRBD1 (6 bases). V lost 4 bases and J 0 bases, leaving 13 bases between the germline ends. In germline, CDR1 is KGHDR, CDR2 SFDVKD. This CDR3 is built from 16 residues. The CDR3 sequence is CATSDGRTASTDTQYF. The CDR3 nucleotides are TGTGCCACCAGTGACGGACGGACAGCTAGCACAGATACGCAGTATTTT.

This clonotype has a handful of counts. The chain links TRBV5-6 to TRBJ1-1, with TRBD1 as a possible D gene (6 bases). CDR1 is SGHDT, CDR2 YYEEEE, per germline. Between the trimmed V and J ends, which lost 0 bases and 2 bases, there was a span of 11 bases. This CDR3 is 15 amino acids long. CDR3 region: CASSLGSGGNTEAFF. CDR3 nucleotides: TGTGCCAGCAGCTTGGGGTCGGGGGGCAACACTGAAGCTTTCTTT.